This record looks at one T cell receptor (beta chain) sequence and its context. Its antigen has not been determined. One base away there is no much larger clone; base qualities are not given. These data originate in a study of vaccination and CD4 T cells after COVID-19 (dated by TCRdb to the early 2020s). Some background on the complete study: Convalescent patients had a positive SARS-CoV-2 result on nasal swab PCR, and of these patients, 8 or 9 had mild disease and one had severe disease. In the convalescent cohort there were six males and four females, among whom were two Hispanic individuals, seven Caucasians, two Asians and one multiracial person. Two doses of either the Pfizer-BioNTech BNT162b2 vaccine (n=8) or the Moderna mRNA-1273 vaccine (n=2) were administered to participants. Post-COVID blood samples from convalescent patients were collected a median of around 100 days after diagnosis, with a range of 35 to 161 days. Post-vaccine blood samples were taken a median of 72 days after the second vaccine dose, with a range of roughly 13 to 250 days. Three convalescent patients gave samples both early after vaccination (day 14) and late after vaccination (days 161 to 241). Overlapping spike peptide pools from SARS-CoV-2 and from the common cold coronaviruses HCoV-NL63, HCoV-OC43 and HCoV-229E were used as culture stimuli. As controls, cultures received a CEFX viral epitope pool (the positive control), an HIV-1 Nef peptide pool (the negative control), or no peptide at all. The spike-specific CD4+ TCR repertoire was compared before and after mRNA vaccination in under 11 COVID-19 convalescent patients and a handful of infection-naive healthy vaccine recipients.

The library came from PCR. At the Johns Hopkins FTIC core, DNA from the cultured CD4+ T cells underwent TCR sequencing with the Oncomine TCR Beta short-read assay. The QIAamp micro DNA kit was used to extract genomic DNA from the cultured CD4+ T cells. Oncomine TCR Beta libraries made from cultured CD4+ T cells were pooled using unique dual indexes and sequenced on an Illumina iSeq 100. The study's own analysis went as follows. Non-productive sequences were removed, and CDR3s that did not start with C, did not end with F or W, or were shorter than 7 amino acids were discarded. The MANAFEST web application was used to identify antigen-specific clonotypes by comparing peptide-stimulated wells against reference wells and other culture wells. To be called positive, a clone needed an FDR below 0.05, an odds ratio above 5, and a productive frequency above 0.1% in at least two of three replicate wells. A clonotype counted as cross-reactive if it showed significant expansion both in the SARS-CoV-2 spike wells and in at least one common cold coronavirus spike condition. Levenshtein distances (stringdist) and unrooted phylogenetic trees (ape) in R version 3.6.1 were used to assess CDR3 homology. TCRdb redid the processing of the public reads, applying fastp at Q25 and MiXCR, and retained in-frame beta chains. Rows are unified per CDR3 protein, each entry keeping the most common DNA and genes. None of the V and J calls come from the authors' own analysis; TCRdb made them. Across this sample there are under 20,000 distinct CDR3 sequences, with just over 50% seen only once. About 20% of the sample comes from the top ten.

The label giving this sample's time point can be read as: late sampling 161 to 241 days after vaccination in a few convalescent patients. In light of the paper, this sample's treatment or condition label describes: approximately 10-day PBMC culture with coronavirus spike peptide pools or control peptides (ViraFEST assay). The study used the ViraFEST assay, which expanded antigen-specific T cells with peptide pools and then identified expanded clonotypes by TCR sequencing. The convalescent patients' positive SARS-CoV-2 PCR tests fell between March and December 2020, which was before the Alpha, Beta and Delta variants emerged in the United States. Each well held 2 million or so PBMCs cultured in IMDM containing around 5.1% human AB serum and approximately 9.8 IU/ml IL-2, with about 10 ug/ml peptide pools added. On days 3 and 7, half of the culture medium was replaced with fresh IL-2-containing medium. Once the cells had been in culture for around ten days, the EasySep CD4+ T cell isolation kit was used to isolate CD4+ T cells by negative selection. Ficoll-Paque Plus gradient centrifugation was used to isolate PBMCs from whole blood, and the isolated PBMCs were then either used fresh or cryopreserved at -140C. In general, triplicate wells were set up for every culture condition.

The paper as a whole reports these results and caveats: The median number of SARS-CoV-2-reactive clonotypes rose from 20 to 25 after infection to roughly 38 after vaccination, but the change was not significant. Relatively few convalescent patients were included in the study, and early timepoints after natural infection were not analyzed. Of the vaccine-specific clones found in convalescent patients, nearly all (304 of 307) were mono-reactive for SARS-CoV-2 spike instead of being cross-reactive with common cold coronaviruses. In convalescent patients, a median approximately 83% of post-vaccine SARS-CoV-2-reactive clones were detected only after vaccination, suggesting vaccine-specific priming.

The input for sequencing was CD4+ T cells from blood, cultured in vitro, taken about 7 months after SARS-CoV-2 vaccination. This TCR derives from a human donor who had recovered from COVID-19.

CDR3 region: CASSFQSYGYTF. The DNA sequence is given as TGTGCCAGCAGCTTTCAGAGCTATGGCTACACCTTC. Recombination linked TRBV7-8 to TRBJ1-2, with no reliable assignment of the D segment. The germline V gene sets CDR1 to SGHVS and CDR2 to FQNEAQ. From the cysteine through the phenylalanine, the CDR3 covers 12 amino acids. Of the read, only the CDR3 DNA is kept; its 36 bases are in frame from base 1. The germline ends are 6 bases apart after V is trimmed by 3 bases and J by 4 bases. Reference TRBV7-8 and TRBJ1-2 genes cover what lies past the CDR3, so the full variable domain is GAGVSQSPRYKVAKRGQDVALRCDPISGHVSLFWYQQALGQGPEFLTYFQNEAQLDKSGLPSDRFFAERPEGSVSTLKIQRTQQEDSAVYLCASSFQSYGYTFGSGTRLTVV.